What follows is one T cell receptor (beta chain) and its context. The antigen remains unidentified. The CDR3 consists of 12 residues. The V gene's germline CDR1 is SGHTA and CDR2 FQGNSA. V lost 0 bases and J lost 9, with 6 bases in between. The data belong to a study of beta chain features in type 1 diabetes. Overall study context: Examined across all samples were about 110 million sorted cells.

Sorted CD4+ subsets: naive, central memory, regulatory, stem cell-like memory (CD45RO/CCR7/CD25/CD127/CD95/CD27 panel). What was sequenced were expressed TCRB transcripts, since all of the isolated RNA had been reverse transcribed. Data came from immunoSEQ multiplex PCR; TCRdb stores just in-frame clones and leaves some out. The repertoire holds a few hundred thousand clones, with about 14% as singletons. The study's findings and limits: Shorter templates may be favored by PCR, equally so in patients and controls.

The chain has TRBV7-2 and TRBJ2-1; D is undetermined. The TCR comes from a man aged 30 to 39 in good health. The sequencing sample was made of naive CD4+ T cells from blood. The CDR3 reads CASSLASLEQFF. In nucleotides, the CDR3 is TGTGCCAGCAGCTTAGCGTCTCTTGAGCAGTTCTTC.